The sequence of this TCR beta chain was determined in a study of T-cell reconstitution after alpha-beta-depleted transplantation in children. Study conclusions and caveats: Recipient T cells and thymic progenitors that survived gave rise to the high TCRbeta diversity observed at day 60 in some patients. T-cell numbers and diversity, one year after transplant, stemmed largely from T cells that were newly produced.

This clonotype has a count of ten or more. Its antigen is undetermined. Researchers prepared the TCRbeta library using unique molecular identifiers, the study reports. MiXCR was run by TCRdb on the PCR reads, yielding one entry per CDR3 protein. The table shows hundreds of thousands of distinct CDR3 sequences, with over 9.5% occurring only once. The CDR3 runs 13 residues. Per the germline V gene, CDR1 is ENHRY and CDR2 is SYGVKD. The junction had 5 bases not matched to a gene; V was cut back by 10 bases and J by 5 bases. The specimen comprised PBMCs, sampled before TCRalphabeta/CD19-depleted stem cell transplant. The rearrangement links TRBV10-3 to TRBJ2-5; TRBD2 matches at 12 bases. The sequence came from a boy less than two years old with acute myeloid leukemia, due to receive a stem cell transplant. The CDR3 here is CATRLAGEETQYF. The CDR3 DNA reads TGTGCCACTCGACTAGCGGGAGAGGAGACCCAGTACTTC.